Listed below are T cell receptor beta chains from one sample, sequenced in a study of graft-versus-host responses after intestinal transplantation. Method: immunoSEQ multiplex PCR; TCRdb's copy keeps in-frame clones and lacks some. The sample lists tens of thousands of clones; about nine tenths were seen once. Antigen specificity for these receptors is unknown. Material: unstimulated CD4+ T cells sorted from spleen or lymph node cells, obtained before intestinal transplant. These receptors were taken from a human donor who received an intestinal transplant. CDR3s include the opening cysteine and the closing phenylalanine or tryptophan. A D gene is named only where the DNA matches it firmly. Not every row has a clone size; where given, it reads once, few, many or a size class.

.	TRBV7-9	TRBJ2-1	.	TGTGCCAGCAGCCCAAAGCCAGGACTACCATTCCATGAGCAGTTCTTC	CASSPKPGLPFHEQFF
.	TRBV7-2	TRBJ2-6	.	TGTGCCAGCAGCTCCAGCTCTGGGGCCAACGTCCTGACTTTC	CASSSSSGANVLTF
.	TRBV4-3	TRBJ1-1	few	TGCGCCAGCAGCCAAGACACATCGAACACTGAAGCTTTCTTT	CASSQDTSNTEAFF
TRBD1	TRBV11-3	TRBJ1-1	.	TGTGCCAGCACCTGGACAGGACGGAACACTGAAGCTTTCTTT	CASTWTGRNTEAFF
TRBD2	TRBV7-6	TRBJ2-7	.	TGTGCCAGCAGCCTTATAGCGGGGGTAAATACCTACGAGCAGTACTTC	CASSLIAGVNTYEQYF
.	TRBV29-1	TRBJ1-1	.	TGCAGCGTTGGTGAGGTTACGAACACTGAAGCTTTCTTT	CSVGEVTNTEAFF
TRBD1	TRBV19	TRBJ1-5	.	TGTGCCAGTAGACCCCAAGACAGGGGAAATTGGCAGCCCCAGCATTTT	CASRPQDRGNWQPQHF
.	TRBV30	TRBJ1-6	.	TGTGCCTGGAGTGCCTCCTCTTCACCCCTCCACTTT	CAWSASSSPLHF
.	TRBV7-6	TRBJ2-2	.	TGTGCCAGCAGCCTCCAAGGACTGGCGGGCACCGGGGAGCTGTTTTTT	CASSLQGLAGTGELFF
.	TRBV2	TRBJ1-5	.	TGTGCCAGCAGCGCGACTTATCAGCCCCAGCATTTT	CASSATYQPQHF
.	TRBV7-9	TRBJ1-1	.	TGTGCCAGCAGCGAACTAACAGGGTCGGCCACTGAAGCTTTCTTT	CASSELTGSATEAFF
TRBD1	TRBV7-2	TRBJ1-1	.	TGTGCCAGCAGCTTAGAGGTTTGGGGCAGGGGGCAGCCTGAAGCTTTCTTT	CASSLEVWGRGQPEAFF
TRBD2	TRBV5-1	TRBJ2-3	.	TGCGCCAGCAGCACAGGACTAGTAGGGACAGATACGCAGTATTTT	CASSTGLVGTDTQYF
.	TRBV30	TRBJ2-1	.	TGTGCCTGGAGTAGGGGCGTACGACATGAGCAGTTCTTC	CAWSRGVRHEQFF
TRBD1	TRBV7-9	TRBJ1-4	.	TGTGCCAGCAGCTTCATAGTCAATAGGGGGCAAGTTGGAAAAGAAAAACTGTTTTTT	CASSFIVNRGQVGKEKLFF
.	TRBV6-4	TRBJ2-1	.	TGTGCCAGCAGTGAGGGGGGTAGCGGATACAATGAGCAGTTCTTC	CASSEGGSGYNEQFF
.	TRBV30	TRBJ1-6	.	TGTGCCTGGAGGCGGGGGGGGAGCTCCTATAATTCACCCCTCCACTTT	CAWRRGGSSYNSPLHF
TRBD1	TRBV5-1	TRBJ2-7	.	TGCGCCAGCAGCTTGATGGGACAGGGTGACGAGCAGTACTTC	CASSLMGQGDEQYF
.	TRBV7-2	TRBJ1-2	.	TGTGCCAGCAGCCCACCCGGGGGGAGGGGCTATGGCTACACCTTC	CASSPPGGRGYGYTF
TRBD1	TRBV6-5	TRBJ1-2	.	TGTGCCAGCAGTTCCACCGGGACAGGGAACTATGGCTACACCTTC	CASSSTGTGNYGYTF
.	TRBV5-8	TRBJ1-1	.	TGTGCCAGCAGCCTGAACAGACCAACCAGGATTGAAGCTTTCTTT	CASSLNRPTRIEAFF
.	TRBV30	TRBJ1-2	.	TGTGCCTGGAAAAGGGGGATGGGTGGCTACACCTTC	CAWKRGMGGYTF
TRBD1	TRBV10-3	TRBJ1-1	few	TGTGCCATCAGTGAGGACAGGGACACTGAAGCTTTCTTT	CAISEDRDTEAFF
.	TRBV27	TRBJ1-4	.	TGTGCCAGCAGTCAAACGGGCGGGTCCGGACCAACTAATGAAAAACTGTTTTTT	CASSQTGGSGPTNEKLFF
.	TRBV2	TRBJ2-5	.	TGTGCCAGCAGTGAGGGGCAGGGGGAGACCCAGTACTTC	CASSEGQGETQYF
TRBD2	TRBV5-6	TRBJ2-3	.	TGTGCCAGCAGCCTCGGGAGGGGGGCTATCCTAGATACGCAGTATTTT	CASSLGRGAILDTQYF
.	TRBV5-1	TRBJ2-7	.	TGCGCCAGCAGCTCCGCCCAGGGTTACGAGCAGTACTTC	CASSSAQGYEQYF
TRBD2	TRBV9	TRBJ2-1	once	TGTGCCAGCAGCGTAGTGGCAGCGGGAGGCTTAAATGAGCAGTTCTTC	CASSVVAAGGLNEQFF
TRBD2	TRBV9	TRBJ2-4	once	TGTGCCAGCAGCGTAGCTAGCGGGGGGAAAAACATTCAGTACTTC	CASSVASGGKNIQYF
TRBD1	TRBV5-8	TRBJ2-3	.	TGTGCCAGCAGCTTGGGCCAGGGGGAAGCAGATACGCAGTATTTT	CASSLGQGEADTQYF
.	TRBV6-6	TRBJ2-3	.	TGTGCCAGCAGTCAAGGGGGGGTTGTAGATACGCAGTATTTT	CASSQGGVVDTQYF
.	TRBV5-8	TRBJ2-7	once	TGTGCCAGCAGCTTTGGCGGCTCCTACGAGCAGTACTTC	CASSFGGSYEQYF
TRBD1	TRBV7-7	TRBJ2-2	.	TGTGCCAGCAGCCCCCGGCAGGGGGCTAACACCGGGGAGCTGTTTTTT	CASSPRQGANTGELFF
.	TRBV6-6	TRBJ1-6	.	TGTGCCAGCAGCCGTCCTAATTCACCCCTCCACTTT	CASSRPNSPLHF
.	TRBV5-4	TRBJ2-1	.	TGTGCCAGCAGTCGCTCATCAACCGGGGACAATGAGCAGTTCTTC	CASSRSSTGDNEQFF
TRBD1	TRBV19	TRBJ2-5	.	TGTGCCAGTAGTATAAGGGGGCTGGAGACCCAGTACTTC	CASSIRGLETQYF
TRBD1	TRBV18	TRBJ1-4	.	TGTGCCAGCTCGACAGGGATTAATGAAAAACTGTTTTTT	CASSTGINEKLFF
TRBD1	TRBV9	TRBJ2-5	once	TGTGCCAGCAGCGTAGCAAGTGGACAGGAACAAGAGACCCAGTACTTC	CASSVASGQEQETQYF
.	TRBV15	TRBJ2-7	.	TGTGCCACCAGCAGAGATAGGACAGTCACCTACGAGCAGTACTTC	CATSRDRTVTYEQYF
.	TRBV9	TRBJ2-2	.	TGTGCCAGCAGCGTCGGGGTCCTGGGCACCGGGGAGCTGTTTTTT	CASSVGVLGTGELFF
.	TRBV7-9	TRBJ2-1	.	TGTGCCAGCAGGCCCGACTGGAGCTCCTACAATGAGCAGTTCTTC	CASRPDWSSYNEQFF
TRBD1	TRBV30	TRBJ1-2	.	TGTGCCTGGAGTCGTAAGGGACAGAACTATGGCTACACCTTC	CAWSRKGQNYGYTF